This T cell receptor beta chain was sequenced in a study of early T cells in non-severe SARS-CoV-2 infection. About the research overall: It was bulk RNA from unsorted whole blood that was sequenced, and the chains were unpaired. General observations from the study: VDJdb matches were skewed toward anti-spike CD8 T cell responses.

The V gene lost 4 bases and the J gene lost 9 bases, with 10 bases spanning the gap. The length of the CDR3 is 12 residues. Germline V gene lookup returns CDR1 SGHTA and CDR2 FQGTGA. Each cDNA molecule carried a unique molecular identifier. Each CDR3 protein is one row after TCRdb ran MiXCR on the 5' RACE reads. This table has 40,000 to 45,000 distinct CDR3 sequences, roughly 6.6% appearing once. This clonotype was recorded at least ten times. Its specificity is not known. Specimen: whole blood, collected at baseline. This TCR derives from an adult who was a healthcare worker with PCR-confirmed SARS-CoV-2 infection or an uninfected control (not recorded which). The chain employs TRBV7-3 and TRBJ2-1; D unresolved. DNA for the CDR3: TGTGCCAGCAGCTCTGACACGGGTGAGCAGTTCTTC. Protein product: CASSSDTGEQFF.